The T cell receptor (beta chain) under discussion was sequenced for a study of cytomegalovirus exposure and HLA in healthy donors. Study results and limitations: Sequencing likely produced, as an artifact, a cluster of highly shared sequence variants.

This clone was observed a handful of times. Its specificity is not known. Germline V lookup: CDR1 MNHEY, CDR2 SMNVEV (reference sequence). This CDR3 comprises 14 residues. V lost 5 bases to trimming and J lost 2 bases; unmatched junction nucleotides: 6. The PCR was carried out with 60 Vbeta primers and 13 Jbeta primers. TCRdb keeps only in-frame clones here, not all; method: immunoSEQ multiplex PCR. The sample includes 90,000 to 130,000 clones, 82% of them seen just once. The sequenced sample was PBMCs. This sequence was found in a man in his thirties or forties in good health and CMV-seropositive. The chain uses TRBV27 and TRBJ2-7; 7 positions match TRBD1. CDR3 bases: TGTGCCAGCAGTCCCCGGACAGGTCCCTACGAGCAGTACTTC. It specifies CASSPRTGPYEQYF.